A single sample gave rise to the 27 T cell receptor beta chains below, sequenced in a study of blood T cell repertoires in COVID-19. This table comes from immunoSEQ multiplex PCR, and its TCRdb copy is limited to in-frame clones, with some not included. The table has around 92,000 clones, 80% to 90% seen once. The sequenced sample consisted of peripheral blood. The receptor source for this set is a woman aged 80 or older with active COVID-19.

The chain is built from TRBV2 and TRBJ2-2, with 13 bases fitting TRBD2. V lost 9 bases, J lost 4 bases, and 8 bases stayed unmatched. Germline V lookup: CDR1 SNHLY, CDR2 FYNNEI. There are 16 residues in the CDR3. This chain's CDR3 is CAREVLAGGSTGELFF. For the CDR3, the DNA is TGTGCCAGGGAAGTACTAGCGGGAGGGTCCACCGGGGAGCTGTTTTTT.

V gene TRBV2 combines with J gene TRBJ1-1; unclear D gene. The V gene lost 3 bases and the J gene lost 10 bases, with 9 bases spanning the gap. The germline gives CDR1 SNHLY, CDR2 FYNNEI. This CDR3 is built from 11 residues. CDR3 bases: TGTGCCAGCAGTGAGGTAGCGGGAGCTTTCTTT. It encodes CASSEVAGAFF.

V and J are TRBV4-3 and TRBJ2-2, with 9 positions matching TRBD2. Trimming cost V 1 base and J 4 bases; bases outside gene matches: 4. This CDR3 has 16 amino acids. Germline V gene sequence: CDR1 LGHNA, CDR2 YSLEER. The chain's CDR3 is CASSQVIAGATGELFF. As DNA, the CDR3 is TGCGCCAGCAGCCAAGTAATAGCGGGAGCCACCGGGGAGCTGTTTTTT.

This clone was seen only a few times. The V and J genes are TRBV4-3 and TRBJ2-7; 7 nucleotides agree with TRBD2. The germline CDR1 and CDR2 sequences are LGHNA and YSLEER. The CDR3 runs 16 residues. The V segment lost 0 bases and the J segment 4 bases; nucleotides outside the gene matches: 9. In nucleotides, the CDR3 is TGCGCCAGCAGCCAAGATCGGGCGGGAGCCTATTACGAGCAGTACTTC. This gives the protein CASSQDRAGAYYEQYF.

The gene calls are TRBV7-9 and TRBJ2-2; 7 nucleotides agree with TRBD2. After removal of 5 bases from V and 4 bases from J, the junction contained 16 bases not matched to a gene. CDR3 length: 18 amino acids. Per germline, CDR1 SEHNR and CDR2 FQNEAQ (reference sequence). This CDR3 is CASSPGVGAGEVTGELFF. CDR3 DNA: TGTGCCAGCAGCCCCGGGGTGGGCGCGGGAGAGGTCACCGGGGAGCTGTTTTTT. The full variable domain, its missing parts supplied by reference TRBV7-9 and TRBJ2-2, is DTGVSQNPRHKITKRGQNVTFRCDPISEHNRLYWYRQTLGQGPEFLTYFQNEAQLEKSRLLSDRFSAERPKGSFSTLEIQRTEQGDSAMYLCASSPGVGAGEVTGELFFGEGSRLTVL.

The J gene is TRBJ2-5, the V gene TRBV24-1; 9 nucleotides line up with TRBD2. CDR1 and CDR2 from the germline V gene are KGHDR and SFDVKD. The CDR3 sequence is 16 residues long. The J segment lost 2 bases and the V segment lost 4 bases, leaving 7 bases of the junction unmatched. Here the CDR3 DNA reads TGTGCCACCAGTGAGGGCCGACTAGCGGTACAAGAGACCCAGTACTTC. It codes for CATSEGRLAVQETQYF.

This chain connects TRBV7-8 to TRBJ2-3; D gene ambiguous. The germline V and J ends were trimmed by 5 bases and 5 bases, with 8 bases remaining between them. The germline gives CDR1 SGHVS, CDR2 FQNEAQ. The length of the CDR3 is 12 residues. The CDR3 bases are TGTGCCAGCAGCCCCGTTATAGATACGCAGTATTTT. As protein: CASSPVIDTQYF. Together with reference TRBV7-8 and TRBJ2-3, the CDR3 gives the full variable domain: GAGVSQSPRYKVAKRGQDVALRCDPISGHVSLFWYQQALGQGPEFLTYFQNEAQLDKSGLPSDRFFAERPEGSVSTLKIQRTQQEDSAVYLCASSPVIDTQYFGPGTRLTVL.

This chain connects TRBV24-1 to TRBJ2-2, with D hard to call. CDR1 and CDR2 from the germline V gene are KGHDR and SFDVKD. This CDR3 spans 15 amino acids. Trimming took off 9 bases at V and 1 base at J, with 14 bases between the two ends. The CDR3 nucleotides read TGTGCCACCGCAGGATTCGGTGGGAACACCGGGGAGCTGTTTTTT. This encodes CATAGFGGNTGELFF.

CDR3 in DNA: TGTGCCAGCAGGGACCTAGCGAGTAACAATGAGCAGTTCTTC. It encodes CASRDLASNNEQFF. The V gene is TRBV27, the J gene TRBJ2-1; the D gene is possibly TRBD2 (6 bases). V dropped 6 bases and J dropped 5 bases, with 14 bases sitting between them. This CDR3 is 14 amino acids long. Germline CDR1 reads MNHEY; CDR2 reads SMNVEV (reference sequence).

J is TRBJ2-4 and V is TRBV4-1, with a tentative D call TRBD2 (5 bases). V shed 4 bases and J shed 6 bases, with 13 bases lying between them. Germline CDR1 is MGHRA and CDR2 is YSYEKL. CDR3 length: 14 amino acids. CDR3 in DNA: TGCGCCAGCAGCCCCCCTATTGGAGGAAACATTCAGTACTTC. Encoded protein: CASSPPIGGNIQYF.

This chain joins TRBV18 and TRBJ1-4; D perhaps matches TRBD1 (6 bases). The CDR3 length is 15 residues. Germline CDR1 reads KGHSH; CDR2 reads LQKENI. V lost 4 bases to trimming and J lost 3 bases, with 12 bases between them. The CDR3 loop reads CASSLNRESNEKLFF. The DNA of the CDR3 is TGTGCCAGCTCACTCAACAGGGAGTCTAATGAAAAACTGTTTTTT.

CDR3 DNA sequence: TGTGCCAGCAGCGGAGACAGTTGGCTATTTGGCTACACCTTC. Translated, it gives CASSGDSWLFGYTF. The chain couples TRBV28 to TRBJ1-2, with a possible D match to TRBD1 (5 bases). CDR3 length: 14 residues. Per germline, CDR1 MDHEN and CDR2 SYDVKM. V was clipped by 6 bases and J by 7 bases, with 18 bases between them.

The V gene is TRBV7-2, the J gene TRBJ2-5, with 7 bases that match TRBD2. The CDR3 covers 17 residues. Germline lookup yields CDR1 SGHTA and CDR2 FQGNSA. The junction had 17 bases not matched to a gene; V was cut back by 3 bases and J by 7 bases. The DNA of the CDR3 is TGTGCCAGCAGCTTGCCGGGAGCGGGCCACCCGGGGGGGACCCAGTACTTC. Its translation: CASSLPGAGHPGGTQYF.

V is TRBV2 and J is TRBJ2-3; possible D gene TRBD1, 5 bases. Germline CDR1 and CDR2: SNHLY and FYNNEI. The CDR3 consists of 15 residues. V shed 5 bases and J shed 2 bases, with 14 bases lying between them. The CDR3 reads CASSRSEGDTDTQYF. The CDR3 nucleotides are TGTGCCAGCAGTAGGTCGGAAGGGGACACAGATACGCAGTATTTT.

The rearrangement links TRBV5-4 to TRBJ2-1; D is possibly TRBD2 (5 bases). Germline loops: CDR1 SGHNT, CDR2 YYREEE (reference sequence). The V end lost 0 bases, the J end lost 6 bases, and 13 bases lay between the germline ends. The CDR3 loop spans 15 amino acids. The DNA for the CDR3 is TGTGCCAGCAGCTTGGGCGGGCGAGCGACCAATGAGCAGTTCTTC. Encoded protein: CASSLGGRATNEQFF. The full variable domain, in which reference TRBV5-4 and TRBJ2-1 provide the parts outside the CDR3, is ETGVTQSPTHLIKTRGQQVTLRCSSQSGHNTVSWYQQALGQGPQFIFQYYREEENGRGNFPPRFSGLQFPNYSSELNVNALELDDSALYLCASSLGGRATNEQFFGPGTRLTVL.

The J gene is TRBJ2-6, the V gene TRBV4-3; tentative D call: TRBD1 (5 bases). The length of the CDR3 is 14 residues. The V end lost 0 bases, the J end lost 11 bases, and 11 bases lay between the germline ends. CDR1 is LGHNA, CDR2 YSLEER, per germline. The CDR3 is CASSQDSGIDVLTF. DNA for the CDR3: TGCGCCAGCAGCCAAGATTCAGGGATCGACGTCCTGACTTTC.

V and J are TRBV5-1 and TRBJ1-2; D perhaps matches TRBD1 (5 bases). The germline V gene has CDR1 SGHRS and CDR2 YFSETQ. This CDR3 comprises 14 residues. V lost 0 bases, J lost 6 bases, and 12 bases lay in between. The CDR3 DNA reads TGCGCCAGCAGCTTGGTGGCTTCAGGGAATGGCTACACCTTC. Translating gives CASSLVASGNGYTF.

This chain connects TRBV30 to TRBJ1-1; D unclear. V lost 4 bases, J lost 4 bases, and 16 bases lay in between. In germline, CDR1 is GTSNPN, CDR2 SVGIG (reference sequence). This CDR3 is built from 14 residues. CDR3 residues: CAWTPSWAGTEAFF. The CDR3 DNA reads as TGTGCCTGGACCCCCTCTTGGGCAGGCACTGAAGCTTTCTTT.

The chain links TRBV5-4 to TRBJ2-1; 8 positions agree with TRBD2. The trim removed 3 bases at V and 0 bases at J, leaving 5 bases unmatched. The CDR3 runs 16 residues. Looked up from germline, CDR1 is SGHNT and CDR2 is YYREEE (reference sequence). The CDR3 reads CASSWQAGASYNEQFF. The CDR3 region has the DNA TGTGCCAGCAGCTGGCAAGCGGGAGCCTCCTACAATGAGCAGTTCTTC.

The chain carries TRBV11-2 and TRBJ1-4, with unresolved D. Between the trimmed V and J ends, which lost 5 bases and 5 bases, there was a span of 18 bases. This CDR3 is 16 amino acids long. Looked up from germline, CDR1 is SGHAT and CDR2 is FQNNGV. The CDR3 DNA reads as TGTGCCAGCAGCCGTTCCCCACAGATTACAAATGAAAAACTGTTTTTT. Translated, it gives CASSRSPQITNEKLFF.

In DNA, the CDR3 is TGTGCCAGCTCACCACCGGGACAGGGCTACGAGCAGTACTTC. It yields the protein CASSPPGQGYEQYF. The chain uses TRBV18 and TRBJ2-7, with 9 positions matching TRBD1. In germline, CDR1 is KGHSH, CDR2 LQKENI. The CDR3 is made up of 14 amino acids. V shed 0 bases, J shed 3 bases, and the junction held 0 bases outside the gene matches.

This chain links TRBV4-3 with TRBJ2-3, with TRBD2 matching over 10 bases. Per the germline V gene, CDR1 is LGHNA and CDR2 is YSLEER. V lost 0 bases to trimming and J lost 11 bases; unmatched junction nucleotides: 17. The CDR3 totals 18 residues. CDR3 region: CASSQDPASGSLSKVQYF. The CDR3 coding sequence is TGCGCCAGCAGCCAAGATCCGGCTAGCGGGAGTTTATCAAAAGTGCAGTATTTT.

The chain is built from TRBV6-2 or TRBV6-3 and TRBJ2-7; 9 nucleotides line up with TRBD1. V lost 2 bases to trimming and J lost 5 bases; unmatched junction nucleotides: 16. Germline assignment: CDR1 MNHEY and CDR2 SVGEGT. CDR3 length: 18 amino acids. CDR3 loop: CASSYRPGGDRGVDEQYF. The CDR3 DNA reads TGTGCCAGCAGTTACAGGCCGGGTGGAGACAGGGGGGTCGACGAGCAGTACTTC.

J is TRBJ2-1 and V is TRBV14, with 11 bases matching TRBD2. The V segment lost 2 bases and the J segment 7 bases; nucleotides outside the gene matches: 4. Germline values: CDR1 SGHDN, CDR2 FVKESK. The CDR3 length is 15 residues. CDR3 nucleotides: TGTGCCAGCAGCCAACTAGCGGGAGGAACTAATGAGCAGTTCTTC. Amino acid sequence: CASSQLAGGTNEQFF.

This chain links TRBV28 with TRBJ1-5; no clear D. The CDR3 runs 12 residues. Germline V lookup: CDR1 MDHEN, CDR2 SYDVKM. Trimming pared 9 bases from V and 3 bases from J, leaving 9 bases between. This CDR3 reads CASRVANQPQHF. CDR3 nucleotides: TGTGCCAGTCGGGTAGCCAATCAGCCCCAGCATTTT.

The J gene is TRBJ2-1, the V gene TRBV11-3, with 9 bases identical to TRBD2. Germline V lookup: CDR1 SGHNT, CDR2 YENEEA. The trim removed 4 bases at V and 6 bases at J, leaving 10 bases unmatched. The CDR3 sequence is 16 residues long. The CDR3 coding sequence is TGTGCCAGCAGCTCCCGGACTAGCGTTGGCGGCAATGAGCAGTTCTTC. Residues: CASSSRTSVGGNEQFF. Full variable domain (missing parts from reference TRBV11-3 and TRBJ2-1): EAGVVQSPRYKIIEKKQPVAFWCNPISGHNTLYWYLQNLGQGPELLIRYENEEAVDDSQLPKDRFSAERLKGVDSTLKIQPAELGDSAVYLCASSSRTSVGGNEQFFGPGTRLTVL.

The gene calls are TRBV7-8 and TRBJ1-2; D might be TRBD1 (5 bases). Trimming stripped 4 bases from V and 2 bases from J, with 17 bases between. The CDR3 has 16 residues. Per germline, CDR1 SGHVS and CDR2 FQNEAQ. The CDR3 sequence: CASSSLGRGENYGYTF. The CDR3 DNA sequence: TGTGCCAGCAGCTCGCTGGGGAGGGGAGAAAACTATGGCTACACCTTC.